This TCR beta chain originates from a study of T cell responses to AZD1222 COVID-19 vaccine. In germline, CDR1 is SGHTA, CDR2 FQGNSA. Trimming pared 1 base from V and 2 bases from J, leaving 5 bases between. This CDR3 comprises 13 residues. TCRdb's copy holds only in-frame clones and misses some; the assay was immunoSEQ multiplex PCR. The repertoire holds about 160,000 clones, about 90% seen once, with roughly 4.4% in the top ten. Concerning this clone itself: The antigen is unknown.

Notes on the study in general: Just a handful of AZD1222 recipients tested seropositive at baseline. Distributed over spike, vaccine-associated CD4 TCRs predominated at 160-218 and 743-854. Unmutated variant regions are reportedly targeted by nearly half of spike-specific TCRs. The donor cohort was predominantly white British with a female majority, and clonal diversity may have been underestimated.

Source: peripheral blood, taken on day 0 of MenACWY control vaccination. The chain recombines TRBV7-2 with TRBJ1-2; no firm D call. The sequence was obtained from an adult in good health. The CDR3, as DNA: TGTGCCAGCAGCTTAGGCAGGAACTATGGCTACACCTTC. Amino acid sequence: CASSLGRNYGYTF.